This T cell receptor (beta chain) comes out of a study of liver allograft versus peripheral blood T cells (dated by TCRdb to 2019 to 2021). In the study overall: The study compared T cell receptor repertoires found within transplanted livers against repertoires in the peripheral blood of liver transplant recipients. General findings and caveats noted by the study authors: According to the report, the T cell receptor repertoires detected in peripheral blood were different from the repertoires found inside liver allografts.

CDR1 and CDR2 are drawn from the germline V gene (reference sequence): MNHNY, SVGAGI. The CDR3 spans 14 residues, from the cysteine through the phenylalanine. Of the read, only the CDR3 DNA is kept; its 42 bases are in frame from base 1. The V and J ends are trimmed by 0 bases and 1 base, leaving 6 bases between them. Within its sample, this clonotype is medium-sized (0.01 to 0.1%). It lacks a known antigen. No clone much larger than this one lies a single base away; base qualities are absent. TCRdb names Illumina MiSeq as the instrument used. TCRdb took the public reads, trimmed them with fastp at Q25, ran MiXCR for clone calling and kept in-frame beta chains. Merged by CDR3 protein, the rows form single entries marked with the most common genes and DNA. The sample table holds over 10,000 distinct CDR3 sequences, of which 15% to 20% were seen once. The ten most abundant clones make up 13% of the sample.

The sequence came from a human patient who had a liver transplant. After transplantation, some T cells may belong to the graft donor instead of the recipient. In this chain, TRBV6-6 is recombined with TRBJ1-1, with a weak D call of TRBD1 (5 bases match). The DNA is TGTGCCAGCAGTTACTCGACAGCGAACACTGAAGCTTTCTTT. Its coded protein is CASSYSTANTEAFF.